This T cell receptor (beta chain) was captured by sequencing in a study of Graves' ophthalmopathy and Graves' hyperthyroidism. Germline loops: CDR1 SGHAT, CDR2 FQNNGV. The V gene end was trimmed by 5 bases and the J gene end by 3 bases; junction bases not matched to a gene: 2. This CDR3 spans 13 amino acids. This clonotype was picked up many times. Ages of hyperthyroidism patients ran from 18 to 65, and their diagnoses were new, under 2 months' duration. None of the included patients had other autoimmune diseases, uncontrolled infections, pregnancy or lactation, as these led to exclusion. The authors amplified TCR beta CDR3 regions from RNA transcripts. First-round RT-PCR employed HTBI primers, with a second-round multiplex PCR after it. TCRdb re-called the multiplex PCR reads through MiXCR, storing one row per CDR3 protein. The sample holds over a million distinct CDR3 sequences, 35% to 45% seen once.

The V gene is TRBV11-2, the J gene TRBJ2-5, with 8 bases aligning to TRBD1. The sequence was collected from an adult man with Graves' hyperthyroidism. The sample taken for sequencing was peripheral blood or thyroid tissue (not recorded which). CDR3 bases: TGTGCCAGCAGCACGGACAGGGAAGAGACCCAGTACTTC. Translated: CASSTDREETQYF.